What follows are 20 T cell receptor beta chains derived from one specimen sequenced in a study of T cell responses to AZD1222 COVID-19 vaccine. Sequencing was performed with immunoSEQ multiplex PCR; in TCRdb, only in-frame clones are kept and a portion is missing. The table shows about 150,000 clones, with around 93% occurring only once. Material: peripheral blood, obtained on day 0 of AZD1222 vaccination. The source of these receptors is an adult in good health.

The chain is built from TRBV7-9 and TRBJ1-2, with no clear D. Germline V CDR1 and CDR2: SEHNR, FQNEAQ (reference sequence). V was shortened by 5 bases and J by 6 bases, with 13 bases between the two germline ends. The CDR3 loop spans 13 amino acids. CDR3 nucleotides: TGTGCCAGCAGCCCACTGGCCGGGAATGGCTACACCTTC. Encoded protein: CASSPLAGNGYTF.

The chain combines TRBV7-9 with TRBJ1-2, with D possibly being TRBD1 (6 bases). V lost 10 bases, J lost 8 bases, and 29 bases lay in between. CDR3 length: 16 amino acids. Per the germline V gene, CDR1 is SEHNR and CDR2 is FQNEAQ (reference sequence). CDR3 sequence reads: CAITHIYRAHLVGYTF. DNA of the CDR3: TGTGCCATCACTCATATCTACAGGGCCCACTTGGTCGGCTACACCTTC.

V is TRBV6-2 or TRBV6-3 and J is TRBJ2-2, with TRBD1 matching 8 bases. Trimming took 2 bases from V and 4 from J; bases not matched to a gene: 9. CDR1 is MNHEY, CDR2 SVGEGT, per germline. This CDR3 is built from 17 residues. The CDR3 nucleotides are TGTGCCAGCAGTTACCCTTTCCAGGGGGCGACCACCGGGGAGCTGTTTTTT. Translating it yields CASSYPFQGATTGELFF.

V is TRBV7-9 and J is TRBJ2-7; D gene ambiguous. Germline V gene data show CDR1 as SEHNR and CDR2 as FQNEAQ (reference sequence). The CDR3 spans 17 residues. V was cut by 4 bases and J by 4 bases, with 23 bases left in between. The CDR3 sequence: CASSSLRGPTPIYEQYF. The CDR3 DNA sequence: TGTGCCAGCAGCTCACTTCGTGGGCCAACGCCAATATACGAGCAGTACTTC.

V gene TRBV28 combines with J gene TRBJ1-6; TRBD1 agrees at 12 bases. Germline assignment: CDR1 MDHEN and CDR2 SYDVKM. With 5 bases clipped from V and 5 bases from J, the junction kept 7 bases outside the gene matches. The length of the CDR3 is 17 residues. In nucleotides, the CDR3 is TGTGCCAGCAGTCCGGGACAGGGGGCTGCAAATAATTCACCCCTCCACTTT. Translation gives CASSPGQGAANNSPLHF.

The gene calls are TRBV2 and TRBJ1-6, with D possibly TRBD1 on 5 matching bases. Trimming removed 6 bases from V and 10 bases from J, with 16 bases in between. The CDR3 runs to 14 residues. The germline V gene encodes CDR1 SNHLY and CDR2 FYNNEI. DNA for the CDR3: TGTGCCAGCAGAAGCGAGACAGTAATATCACCCCTCCACTTT. Amino acids: CASRSETVISPLHF.

The chain joins TRBV7-3 to TRBJ2-2; weak D call: TRBD2 (5 bases). V was clipped by 6 bases and J by 6 bases, with 17 bases between them. CDR1 and CDR2 from the germline V gene are SGHTA and FQGTGA. This CDR3 region has 15 residues. The CDR3 DNA reads TGTGCCAGCAGTCCTTTTGGGGAGCCGGCCGGGGAGCTGTTTTTT. It yields the protein CASSPFGEPAGELFF.

J is TRBJ2-5 and V is TRBV28; D gene ambiguous. This CDR3 contains 14 residues. Germline V CDR1 and CDR2: MDHEN, SYDVKM. Trimming cost V 7 bases and J 0 bases, with 12 bases left between them. The chain's CDR3 is CASISNGYQETQYF. CDR3 DNA sequence: TGTGCCAGCATATCTAACGGCTACCAAGAGACCCAGTACTTC.

This sequence joins TRBV2 and TRBJ1-3; no firm D call. The length of the CDR3 is 12 residues. V lost 10 bases, J lost 0 bases, and 7 bases lay in between. Germline V gene data show CDR1 as SNHLY and CDR2 as FYNNEI. The CDR3 region is CATRSSGNTIYF. The DNA of the CDR3 is TGTGCCACACGGTCCTCTGGAAACACCATATATTTT.

This clone was seen a handful of times. The gene calls are TRBV11-2 and TRBJ2-7; perhaps TRBD2 as D (5 bases). The CDR3 runs to 14 residues. Between the trimmed V and J ends, which lost 1 base and 5 bases, there was a span of 12 bases. Germline assignment: CDR1 SGHAT and CDR2 FQNNGV. Here the CDR3 reads CASSLGLASDEQYF. CDR3 DNA sequence: TGTGCCAGCAGCTTAGGCCTAGCCTCTGACGAGCAGTACTTC.

J is TRBJ1-3 and V is TRBV9; D perhaps matches TRBD1 (5 bases). CDR3 length: 14 amino acids. Germline V gives CDR1 SGDLS, CDR2 YYNGEE. The V end lost 0 bases, the J end lost 2 bases, and 6 bases lay between the germline ends. This CDR3 reads CASSVGGTGNTIYF. DNA for the CDR3: TGTGCCAGCAGCGTAGGGGGGACTGGAAACACCATATATTTT. Together with reference TRBV9 and TRBJ1-3, the CDR3 gives the full variable domain: DSGVTQTPKHLITATGQRVTLRCSPRSGDLSVYWYQQSLDQGLQFLIQYYNGEERAKGNILERFSAQQFPDLHSELNLSSLELGDSALYFCASSVGGTGNTIYFGEGSWLTVV.

V and J are TRBV5-1 and TRBJ1-2, with 12 bases fitting TRBD1. This CDR3 has 15 residues. Germline CDR1 and CDR2: SGHRS and YFSETQ. After removal of 3 bases from V and 4 bases from J, the junction contained 4 bases not matched to a gene. The CDR3, as DNA: TGCGCCAGCAGCTCGAAGGGACAGGGGGCCTATGGCTACACCTTC. Protein: CASSSKGQGAYGYTF.

This chain connects TRBV7-2 to TRBJ2-1; TRBD2 agrees at 13 bases. The J segment lost 15 bases and the V segment lost 3 bases, leaving 8 bases of the junction unmatched. Looked up from germline, CDR1 is SGHTA and CDR2 is FQGNSA. There are 14 residues in the CDR3. The CDR3, as DNA: TGTGCCAGCAGCTTGGGACTAGCGGGGTATGGATGGTTCTTC. It specifies CASSLGLAGYGWFF.

V is TRBV2 and J is TRBJ2-1; 9 bases align to TRBD2. The V segment lost 4 bases and the J segment 2 bases; nucleotides outside the gene matches: 9. The germline V gene encodes CDR1 SNHLY and CDR2 FYNNEI. The CDR3 totals 17 residues. The CDR3 DNA is TGTGCCAGCAGTGCAGGGCGGGGGGGCGTCGCCTACAATGAGCAGTTCTTC. This sequence encodes CASSAGRGGVAYNEQFF.

V and J are TRBV2 and TRBJ1-6; D gene uncertain. Germline V gene sequence: CDR1 SNHLY, CDR2 FYNNEI. Trimming removed 7 bases at V and 0 bases at J, with 13 bases between. The CDR3 is 16 residues long. CDR3 sequence (DNA): TGTGCCAGCAAGTCCGGCCGGAGCTCCTATAATTCACCCCTCCACTTT. Amino acid sequence: CASKSGRSSYNSPLHF.

This sequence joins TRBV18 and TRBJ2-2; D ambiguous. The germline V gene encodes CDR1 KGHSH and CDR2 LQKENI. This CDR3 has 14 amino acids. Trimming shortened V by 0 bases and J by 5 bases, and 7 bases separated the two germline ends. The DNA for the CDR3 is TGTGCCAGCTCACCACCGGCTGGAACCGGGGAGCTGTTTTTT. It specifies CASSPPAGTGELFF.

The chain employs TRBV5-1 and TRBJ2-5; D possibly uses TRBD1 or TRBD2 (5 bases each). The length of the CDR3 is 14 residues. Germline CDR1 and CDR2: SGHRS and YFSETQ. V lost 3 bases and J 7 bases, leaving 16 bases between the germline ends. As DNA, the CDR3 is TGCGCCAGCAGCTCGGGACCTGACGAAGGGACCCAGTACTTC. It codes for CASSSGPDEGTQYF.

The chain is built from TRBV5-1 and TRBJ1-6, with D possibly being TRBD1 (6 bases). CDR3 length equals 15 residues. Deletions cut 4 bases from V and 13 bases from J, with 21 bases between. Germline V lookup: CDR1 SGHRS, CDR2 YFSETQ. In DNA, the CDR3 is TGCGCCAGCAGCCCCGGACAGCCCCCCGAGTGGCCCCTCCACTTT. Translating gives CASSPGQPPEWPLHF.

This chain uses TRBV6-2 or TRBV6-3 with TRBJ1-6; no clear D. Per the germline V gene, CDR1 is MNHEY and CDR2 is SVGEGT. The CDR3 loop spans 14 amino acids. The V end lost 2 bases, the J end lost 14 bases, and 16 bases lay between the germline ends. In DNA, the CDR3 is TGTGCCAGCAGTTACCCTGACCCAGCGTCCACCCTCCACTTT. It encodes CASSYPDPASTLHF.

V gene TRBV7-3 combines with J gene TRBJ1-1; maybe TRBD1 (6 bases). Germline V gene sequence: CDR1 SGHTA, CDR2 FQGTGA. The CDR3 length is 14 residues. V shed 5 bases and J shed 0 bases, with 10 bases lying between them. CDR3 region: CASSATGMNTEAFF. CDR3 DNA sequence: TGTGCCAGCAGCGCTACAGGGATGAACACTGAAGCTTTCTTT.